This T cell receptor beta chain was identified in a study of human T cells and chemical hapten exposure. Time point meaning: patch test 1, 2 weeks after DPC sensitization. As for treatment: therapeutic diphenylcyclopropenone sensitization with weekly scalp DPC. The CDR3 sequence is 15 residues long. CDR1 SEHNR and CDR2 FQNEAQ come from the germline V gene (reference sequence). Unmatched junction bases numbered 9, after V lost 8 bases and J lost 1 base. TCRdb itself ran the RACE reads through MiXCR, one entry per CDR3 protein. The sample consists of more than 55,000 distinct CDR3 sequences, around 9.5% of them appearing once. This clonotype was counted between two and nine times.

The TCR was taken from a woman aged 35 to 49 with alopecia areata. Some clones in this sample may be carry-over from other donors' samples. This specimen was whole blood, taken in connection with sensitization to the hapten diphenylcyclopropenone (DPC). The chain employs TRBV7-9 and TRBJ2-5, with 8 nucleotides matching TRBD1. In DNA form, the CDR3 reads TGTGCCAGCCACTCGCAGGGGGCCCCCCAAGAGACCCAGTACTTC. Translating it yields CASHSQGAPQETQYF.